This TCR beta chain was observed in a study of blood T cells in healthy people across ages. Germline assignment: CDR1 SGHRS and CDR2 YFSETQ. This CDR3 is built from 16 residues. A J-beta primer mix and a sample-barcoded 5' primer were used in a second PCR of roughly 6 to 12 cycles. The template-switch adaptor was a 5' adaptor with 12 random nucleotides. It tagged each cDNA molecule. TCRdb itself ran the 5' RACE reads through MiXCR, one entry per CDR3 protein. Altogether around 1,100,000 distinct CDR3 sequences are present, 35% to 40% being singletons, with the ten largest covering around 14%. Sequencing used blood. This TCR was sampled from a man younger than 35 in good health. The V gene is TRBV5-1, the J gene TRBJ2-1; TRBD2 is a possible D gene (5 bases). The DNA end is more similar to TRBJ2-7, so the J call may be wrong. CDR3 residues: CASSSGLAHSYNEQYF. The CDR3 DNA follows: TGCGCCAGCAGCTCAGGACTCGCCCACTCCTACAATGAGCAGTACTTC.